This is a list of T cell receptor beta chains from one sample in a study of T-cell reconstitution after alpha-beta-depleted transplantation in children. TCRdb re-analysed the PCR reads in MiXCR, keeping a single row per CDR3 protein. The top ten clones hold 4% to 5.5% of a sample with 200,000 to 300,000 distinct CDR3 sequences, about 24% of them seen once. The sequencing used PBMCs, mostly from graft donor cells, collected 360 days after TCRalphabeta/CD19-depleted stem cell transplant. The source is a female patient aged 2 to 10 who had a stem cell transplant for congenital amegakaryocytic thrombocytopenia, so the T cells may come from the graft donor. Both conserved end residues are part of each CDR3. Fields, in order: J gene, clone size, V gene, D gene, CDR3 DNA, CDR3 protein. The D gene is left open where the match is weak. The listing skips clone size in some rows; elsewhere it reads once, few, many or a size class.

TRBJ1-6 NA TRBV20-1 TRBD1 TGCAGTGCTAGGGCGGACAGGGGATCTTTTTATAATTCACCCCTCCACTTT CSARADRGSFYNSPLHF
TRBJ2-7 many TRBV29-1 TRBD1 TGCAGCGTTGCGGCGGGACAGGGCTCCTACGAGCAGTACTTC CSVAAGQGSYEQYF
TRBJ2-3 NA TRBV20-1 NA TGCAGTGCTAGAGCCAGTGGGGCAGATACGCAGTATTTT CSARASGADTQYF
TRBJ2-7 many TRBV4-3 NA TGCGCCAGCAGCCAAGATGACAGGTCCTACGAGCAGTACTTC CASSQDDRSYEQYF
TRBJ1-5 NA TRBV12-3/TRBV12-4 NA TGTGCCAGCAGTTTAAGACACCTTAGCAATCAGCCCCAGCATTTT CASSLRHLSNQPQHF
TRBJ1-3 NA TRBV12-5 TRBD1 TGTGCTAGTGCCCTGACAGGGACGGGAAGCTCTGGAAACACCATATATTTT CASALTGTGSSGNTIYF
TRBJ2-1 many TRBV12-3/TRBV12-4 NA TGTGCCAGCAGCTCAGCGGCCCCTAACTACAATGAGCAGTTCTTC CASSSAAPNYNEQFF
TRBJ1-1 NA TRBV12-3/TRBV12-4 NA TGTGCCAGTGCCCGTGACGGACAGTTGAACACTGAAGCTTTCTTT CASARDGQLNTEAFF
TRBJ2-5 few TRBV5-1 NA TGCGCCAGCAGCTTGATAAGGGAGGTCCAGTACTTC CASSLIREVQYF
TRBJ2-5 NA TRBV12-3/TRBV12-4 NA TGTGCCAGCAGTTGGGCACCGGGACGGAACCGCGAAGAGACCCAGTACTTC CASSWAPGRNREETQYF
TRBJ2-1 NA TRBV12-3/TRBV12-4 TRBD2 TGTGCCAGCAGTCCCCCGTTCTTAGCGGGAGGCGACAATGAGCAGTTCTTC CASSPPFLAGGDNEQFF
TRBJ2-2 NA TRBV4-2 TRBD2 TGTGCCAGCAGCCAACCCAATGGACTAGCGGCGAGAGGGGAGCTGTTTTTT CASSQPNGLAARGELFF
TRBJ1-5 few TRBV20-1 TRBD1 TGCAGTGCAGGACAGGGCAATCAGCCCCAGCATTTT CSAGQGNQPQHF
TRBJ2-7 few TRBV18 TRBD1 TGTGCCAGCTCACCCACCTGGACAGGGAGTATATCCTACGAGCAGTACTTC CASSPTWTGSISYEQYF
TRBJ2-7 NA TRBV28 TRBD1 TGTGCCAGCAGCCAAATGCCGGGACAGGGGGCCCCGAGGTCTAACTACGAGCAGTACTTC CASSQMPGQGAPRSNYEQYF
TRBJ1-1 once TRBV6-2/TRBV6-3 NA TGTGCCAGCAGTTACACCCCACTGAACACTGAAGCTTTCTTT CASSYTPLNTEAFF
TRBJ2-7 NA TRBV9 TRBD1 TGTGCCAGCAGCGGGGGACAGGCTTCCTACGAGCAGTACTTC CASSGGQASYEQYF
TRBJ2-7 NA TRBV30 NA TGTGCCTGCGGTCTAGGCCCCTACGAGCAGTACTTC CACGLGPYEQYF
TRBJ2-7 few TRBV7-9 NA TGTGCCGGCAGGGAAGAGGACTACGAGCAGTACTTC CAGREEDYEQYF
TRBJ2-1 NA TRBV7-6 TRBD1 TGTGCCAGCAGCCATACAGGGGATGTCTACAATGAGCAGTTCTTC CASSHTGDVYNEQFF
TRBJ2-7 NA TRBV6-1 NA TGTGCCAGCGCCCTCAGGGCCGAGGACGAGCAGTACTTC CASALRAEDEQYF
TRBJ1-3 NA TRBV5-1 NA TGCGCCAGCAGCTTGGCCCGCCGCCCTGGAAACACCATATATTTT CASSLARRPGNTIYF
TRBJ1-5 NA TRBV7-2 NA TGTGCCAGCAGCCGTCGAGGCGGGGACAACAATCAGCCCCAGCATTTT CASSRRGGDNNQPQHF
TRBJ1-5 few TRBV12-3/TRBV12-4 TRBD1 TGTGCCAGCAGGGGCGGGGACAGGGGAGGTCAGCCCCAGCATTTT CASRGGDRGGQPQHF
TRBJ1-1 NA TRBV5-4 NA TGTGCCAGCGCCGGTCTGCGGGGTGAAGCTTTCTTT CASAGLRGEAFF
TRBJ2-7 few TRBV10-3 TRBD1 TGTGCCATCAGTGAGGGCGGGACAGGGGTCTACGAGCAGTACTTC CAISEGGTGVYEQYF
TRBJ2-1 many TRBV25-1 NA TGTGCCAGCAGTGAATTGGGTAGATCGGATGAGCAGTTCTTC CASSELGRSDEQFF
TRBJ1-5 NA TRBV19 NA TGTGCCAGTTCATTCCGGGACCGTGGCAATCAGCCCCAGCATTTT CASSFRDRGNQPQHF
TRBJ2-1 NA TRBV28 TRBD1 TGTGCCAGCAGAAGAGGTCCAGGGGGCACATCAGAGCAGTTCTTC CASRRGPGGTSEQFF
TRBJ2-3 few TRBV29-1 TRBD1 TGCAGCGTTGACGGGACAGGACGCACAGATACGCAGTATTTT CSVDGTGRTDTQYF
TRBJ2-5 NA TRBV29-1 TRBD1 TGCAGCGCTGGGACAGGGGGCGCAGAGACCCAGTACTTC CSAGTGGAETQYF
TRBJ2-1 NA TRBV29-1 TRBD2 TGCAGCGGGGGACTAGCGGGAGGGACCTACAATGAGCAGTTCTTC CSGGLAGGTYNEQFF
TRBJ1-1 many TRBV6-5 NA TGTGCCAGCAGTATGAGACGGAGCCAAACATACTTCCCTGAAGCTTTCTTT CASSMRRSQTYFPEAFF
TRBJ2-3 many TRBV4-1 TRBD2 TGCGCCAGCAGCCATCTGACTAGCGGGACCACAGATACGCAGTATTTT CASSHLTSGTTDTQYF
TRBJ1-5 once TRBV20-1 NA TGCAGTGCTACCCGCGGGAATCAGCCCCAGCATTTT CSATRGNQPQHF
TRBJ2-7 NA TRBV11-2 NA TGTGCCACCAGCTTAAGCCCACCCTACGAGCAGTACTTC CATSLSPPYEQYF
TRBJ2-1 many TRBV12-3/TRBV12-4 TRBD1 TGTGCCAGCGTTCGGACAGGGTATTACAATGAGCAGTTCTTC CASVRTGYYNEQFF
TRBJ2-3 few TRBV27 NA TGTGCCAGCAGTTTATCAGGGGGGCGCGAAGGGGATACGCAGTATTTT CASSLSGGREGDTQYF
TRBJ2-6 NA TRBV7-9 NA TGTGCCAGCAGCTTAACAGGAAACTCTGGGGCCAACGTCCTGACTTTC CASSLTGNSGANVLTF